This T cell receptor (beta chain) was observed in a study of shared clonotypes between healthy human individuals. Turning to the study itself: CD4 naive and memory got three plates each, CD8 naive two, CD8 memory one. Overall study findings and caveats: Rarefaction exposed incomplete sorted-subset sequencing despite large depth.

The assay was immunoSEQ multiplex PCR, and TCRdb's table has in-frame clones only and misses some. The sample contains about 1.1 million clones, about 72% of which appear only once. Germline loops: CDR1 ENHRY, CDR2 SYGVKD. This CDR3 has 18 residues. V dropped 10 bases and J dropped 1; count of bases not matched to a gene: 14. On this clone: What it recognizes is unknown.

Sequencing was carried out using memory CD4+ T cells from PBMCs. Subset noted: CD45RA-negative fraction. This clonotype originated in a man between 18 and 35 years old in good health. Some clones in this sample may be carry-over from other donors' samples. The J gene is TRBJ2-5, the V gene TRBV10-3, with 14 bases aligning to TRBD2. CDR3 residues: CATAPGLAGEVFQETQYF. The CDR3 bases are TGTGCCACGGCACCGGGACTAGCGGGAGAGGTCTTCCAAGAGACCCAGTACTTC.